This T cell receptor (beta chain) was recorded in a study of blood T cell repertoires in COVID-19. Across the whole study: Spain, Italy and the United States supplied samples that represented acute and convalescent COVID-19. T cells, B-cell-depleted T cells, or PBMCs provided the cDNA or gDNA that served as material.

The repertoire was sequenced with immunoSEQ multiplex PCR; TCRdb's copy has only in-frame clones and lacks some. The table lists 150,000 to 160,000 clones, about 79% of them singletons. This clone was counted a few times. This sequence originates from a woman aged 45 to 65 with acute or convalescent COVID-19. Material for sequencing was peripheral blood.

This CDR3 reads CASSLAGGPSRYTF. The CDR3 nucleotides are TGTGCCAGCAGCTTGGCGGGTGGCCCCTCTCGCTACACCTTC. This sequence joins TRBV5-4 and TRBJ1-2; no firm D call. V was trimmed by 0 bases and J by 9 bases, leaving 15 bases between them. There are 14 residues in the CDR3. Germline V lookup: CDR1 SGHNT, CDR2 YYREEE (reference sequence).